This is a list of T cell receptor beta chains from one sample in a study of cytomegalovirus exposure and HLA in healthy donors. Data came from immunoSEQ multiplex PCR; TCRdb stores just in-frame clones and leaves some out. The repertoire holds approximately 100,000 clones, around 67% seen once, with more than 3% in the top ten. Source material: PBMCs. The origin of the receptors is a woman between 45 and 60 years old in good health and CMV-seronegative. Both conserved end residues are part of each CDR3. Some rows have no size entry. The others give once, few or many, or a class for an expanded clone.

. TRBV6-5 CASRGDRGRDEQYF
. TRBV29-1 CSVERGSGSFDEQFF
. TRBV19 CATTGETTEAFF
. TRBV7-9 CASSGGQGINTGELFF
. TRBV19 CASSTVRIGIQYF
. TRBV29-1 CSVYGGPIYEQYF
. TRBV5-5 CASSTRGGGNQPQHF
. TRBV7-8 CASSLGGVNYGYTF
. TRBV5-1 CASSPRTGSETQYF
. TRBV25-1 CASSEYAKGGSYNSPLHF
. TRBV19 CASSLGDSGANVLTF
. TRBV30 CAWRPWLDRGSTNEKLFF
. TRBV5-6 CASSSDRVVPYGYTF
. TRBV5-1 CASSLPLSRGNTIYF
. TRBV7-8 CASSPLTGNSNQPQHF
. TRBV27 CASRLGLAGEQYF
. TRBV4-2 CASSQPNPGQGETQYF
. TRBV29-1 CSVEGTGIVETQYF
few TRBV6-1 CASSVSGRGETQYF
. TRBV19 CASSYRGQNTGELFF
. TRBV7-2 CASSYNRGTQYF
few TRBV11-3 CASSLVAGSNTGELFF
few TRBV5-6 CASSLGLAGGPPSYNEQFF
. TRBV9 CASTLGRGSTGELFF
. TRBV2 CASSEETRTGEKLFF
. TRBV11-2 CASSLHGTDTEAFF
. TRBV11-2 CASSLPRGTFTDTQYF
. TRBV19 CASSMVASGKYEQYF
. TRBV7-9 CASSPMTGLYGYTF
. TRBV29-1 CSVDLGTTNTDTQYF
. TRBV7-9 CASSRYRTGHNEQFF
. TRBV9 CASSAGLANTGELFF
few TRBV7-3 CASSLIGTSGYTGELFF
few TRBV7-8 CASSSRLAGGTTQYF
once TRBV19 CATSTTGAQETQYF
. TRBV30 CAWNRQVMNTEAFF
. TRBV5-1 CASSLVRAGPYEQYF
. TRBV6-5 CAGSARDRVHEQYF
once TRBV19 CASSLPPRDEQFF
. TRBV18 CASSPPGLRRSYNEQFF
. TRBV20-1 CSASSDTQYF
. TRBV5-1 CASSLYGRGQAQNSPLHF
. TRBV7-3 CASSPRPTGLAGAYNEQFF
. TRBV7-8 CASAPTGDNQPQHF
. TRBV9 CASSVGAGGRTETQYF
. TRBV7-7 CASSESGLDNEQFF
. TRBV29-1 CSAAGDRGVVTDTQYF
once TRBV19 CASSIVWGQRASPLHF
. TRBV7-8 CASSLRLISSAYNEQFF
. TRBV7-6 CASSYRAKPTGELFF
. TRBV18 CASSPGQGWTEAFF
. TRBV4-2 CASSQDSGGRGAFF
. TRBV1 CTSRGLAGESTDTQYF